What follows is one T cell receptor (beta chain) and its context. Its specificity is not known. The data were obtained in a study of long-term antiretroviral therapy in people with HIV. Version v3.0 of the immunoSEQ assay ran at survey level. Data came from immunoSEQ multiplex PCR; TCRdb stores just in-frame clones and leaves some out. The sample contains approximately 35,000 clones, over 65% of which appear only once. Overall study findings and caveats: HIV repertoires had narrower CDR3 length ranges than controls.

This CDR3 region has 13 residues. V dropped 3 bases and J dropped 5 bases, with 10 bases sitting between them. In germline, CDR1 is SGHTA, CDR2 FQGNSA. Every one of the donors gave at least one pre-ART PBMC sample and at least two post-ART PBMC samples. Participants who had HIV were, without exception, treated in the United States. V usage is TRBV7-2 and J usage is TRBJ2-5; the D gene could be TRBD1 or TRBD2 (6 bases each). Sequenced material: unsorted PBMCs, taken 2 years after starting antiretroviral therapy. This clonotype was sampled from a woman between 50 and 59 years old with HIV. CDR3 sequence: CASSFRGGETQYF. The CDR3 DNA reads TGTGCCAGCAGCTTTCGAGGGGGGGAGACCCAGTACTTC.